Below, 11 T cell receptor beta chains from the same sample are listed, as sequenced in a study of CD8+ T cells in alopecia areata. Reverse transcription of extracted RNA yielded cDNA, which provided the sequencing template. Produced via immunoSEQ multiplex PCR; TCRdb's table is partial and in-frame only. The table lists approximately 100,000 clones, roughly 56% of them singletons. The treatment is: oral pan-JAK inhibitor, 5-10 mg twice daily. Sequences were derived from CD8+ T cells sorted from blood, sampled at approximately week 60, from a patient treated with tofacitinib. The receptors here all came from a human donor with alopecia areata.

This clone showed up just a few times. The chain recombines TRBV7-9 with TRBJ1-1; D is possibly TRBD1 (6 bases). The CDR3 sequence is 12 residues long. Trimming cost V 2 bases and J 6 bases, with 7 bases left between them. CDR1 SEHNR and CDR2 FQNEAQ come from the germline V gene (reference sequence). CDR3 nucleotides: TGTGCCAGCAGCTTAACAGGGTCTGAAGCTTTCTTT. This codes for CASSLTGSEAFF.

This clone was counted ten times or more. The V call is TRBV9, the J call TRBJ2-1; no reliable D call. The CDR3 contains 11 residues. The germline V and J ends were trimmed by 0 bases and 9 bases, with 4 bases remaining between them. Germline V gives CDR1 SGDLS, CDR2 YYNGEE. For the CDR3, the DNA is TGTGCCAGCAGCGTAGCCAGTGAGCAGTTCTTC. As protein: CASSVASEQFF.

The chain has TRBV29-1 and TRBJ2-7, with D perhaps matching TRBD1 or TRBD2 (6 bases each). From germline, CDR1 is SQVTM and CDR2 ANQGSEA. The CDR3 is 13 residues long. Trimming took off 6 bases at V and 1 base at J, with 13 bases between the two ends. CDR3: CSVGGTRSYEQYF. The CDR3 DNA sequence: TGCAGCGTCGGCGGGACAAGATCCTACGAGCAGTACTTC.

This sequence joins TRBV7-2 and TRBJ2-7, with D tentatively TRBD1 (6 bases). The germline V and J ends were trimmed by 3 bases and 3 bases, with 18 bases remaining between them. Germline CDR1 is SGHTA and CDR2 is FQGNSA. The CDR3 is 16 residues long. CDR3 sequence reads: CASSLGLPGQNYEQYF. The DNA of the CDR3 is TGTGCCAGCAGCTTGGGTTTGCCGGGACAAAACTACGAGCAGTACTTC.

The V gene is TRBV4-1, the J gene TRBJ1-6, with D tentatively TRBD1 (6 bases). This CDR3 is 15 amino acids long. Trimming took off 7 bases at V and 6 bases at J, with 16 bases between the two ends. The germline V gene encodes CDR1 MGHRA and CDR2 YSYEKL. Here the CDR3 DNA reads TGCGCCAGCAATAACCGGGACATTGGTAATTCACCCCTCCACTTT. This translates into CASNNRDIGNSPLHF.

The gene calls are TRBV13 and TRBJ2-3; TRBD1 aligns across 8 bases. The CDR3 sequence is 16 residues long. With 5 bases clipped from V and 2 bases from J, the junction kept 9 bases outside the gene matches. CDR1 and CDR2 (germline): PRHDT, FYEKMQ (reference sequence). The CDR3 nucleotides read TGTGCCAGCAGCCACCGACAGGGGAAGAACACAGATACGCAGTATTTT. This gives the protein CASSHRQGKNTDTQYF.

This sequence joins TRBV29-1 and TRBJ1-2; 7 bases align to TRBD1. V was pared by 6 bases and J by 4 bases, with 14 bases of the junction left unmatched. The germline CDR1 and CDR2 sequences are SQVTM and ANQGSEA. This CDR3 comprises 15 residues. The CDR3 here is CSVTEKDRSLYGYTF. CDR3 in DNA: TGCAGCGTGACAGAGAAGGACAGGTCCCTCTATGGCTACACCTTC.

This clone was seen a few times. The gene calls are TRBV7-2 and TRBJ2-1, with TRBD2 identical over 10 bases. The CDR3 runs 14 residues. In germline, CDR1 is SGHTA, CDR2 FQGNSA. V shed 5 bases, J shed 7 bases, and the junction held 5 bases outside the gene matches. The CDR3 DNA reads TGTGCCAGCAGCCCACTAGCGGGGAGGAATGAGCAGTTCTTC. This gives the protein CASSPLAGRNEQFF. Complete variable domain (other parts from reference TRBV7-2 and TRBJ2-1): GAGVSQSPSNKVTEKGKDVELRCDPISGHTALYWYRQSLGQGLEFLIYFQGNSAPDKSGLPSDRFSAERTGGSVSTLTIQRTQQEDSAVYLCASSPLAGRNEQFFGPGTRLTVL.

The CDR3 nucleotides read TGTGCCAGCAGCTTGGGCGGGTACAATGAGCAGTTCTTC. Protein sequence: CASSLGGYNEQFF. V gene TRBV5-6 combines with J gene TRBJ2-1; D might be TRBD2 (5 bases). CDR1 is SGHDT and CDR2 is YYEEEE in the germline V gene. V was pared by 0 bases and J by 4 bases, with 5 bases between. The CDR3 is 13 residues long.

This chain uses TRBV6-5 with TRBJ2-5; possible D gene TRBD2, 5 bases. Germline values: CDR1 MNHEY, CDR2 SVGAGI. The ends were cut back, 6 bases at V and 7 bases at J, with 21 bases in the middle. The CDR3 contains 15 residues. For the CDR3, the DNA is TGTGCCAGCAGCCTCCCTCCCTCGGGGAAGGGGACCCAGTACTTC. This gives the protein CASSLPPSGKGTQYF.

This clone has a handful of counts. The V gene is TRBV27, the J gene TRBJ1-4, with D hard to call. The CDR3 totals 16 residues. Germline values: CDR1 MNHEY, CDR2 SMNVEV (reference sequence). With 0 bases removed from V and 7 bases from J, the gap between germline ends came to 15 bases. CDR3 in amino acids: CASSLSITEKFEKLFF. CDR3 DNA sequence: TGTGCCAGCAGTTTATCGATTACCGAAAAATTTGAAAAACTGTTTTTT.